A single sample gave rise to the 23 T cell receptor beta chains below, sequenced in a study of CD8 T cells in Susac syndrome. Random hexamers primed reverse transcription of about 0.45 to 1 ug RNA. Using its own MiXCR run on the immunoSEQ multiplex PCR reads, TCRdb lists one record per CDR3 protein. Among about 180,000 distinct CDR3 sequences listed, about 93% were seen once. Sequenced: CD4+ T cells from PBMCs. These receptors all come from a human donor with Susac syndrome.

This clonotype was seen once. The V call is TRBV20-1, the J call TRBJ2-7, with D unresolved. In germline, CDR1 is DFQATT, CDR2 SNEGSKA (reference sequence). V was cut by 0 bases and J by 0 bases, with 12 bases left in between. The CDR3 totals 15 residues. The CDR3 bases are TGCAGTGCTAGAGATTGGGCTTCAAACTCCTACGAGCAGTACTTC. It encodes CSARDWASNSYEQYF.

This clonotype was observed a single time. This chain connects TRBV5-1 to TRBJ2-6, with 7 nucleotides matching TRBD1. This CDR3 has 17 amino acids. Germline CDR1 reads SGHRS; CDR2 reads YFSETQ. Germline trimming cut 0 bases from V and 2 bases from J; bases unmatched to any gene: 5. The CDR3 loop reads CASSLVAGGTGANVLTF. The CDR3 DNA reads TGCGCCAGCAGCTTGGTAGCAGGGGGAACTGGGGCCAACGTCCTGACTTTC.

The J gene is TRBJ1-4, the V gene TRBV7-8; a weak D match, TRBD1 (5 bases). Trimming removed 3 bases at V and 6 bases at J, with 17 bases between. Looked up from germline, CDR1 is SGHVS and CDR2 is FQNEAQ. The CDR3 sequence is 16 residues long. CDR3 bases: TGTGCCAGCAGCTTGAGGAAGGGACGGGGGGATGAAAAACTGTTTTTT. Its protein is CASSLRKGRGDEKLFF. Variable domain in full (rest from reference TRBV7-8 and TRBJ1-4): GAGVSQSPRYKVAKRGQDVALRCDPISGHVSLFWYQQALGQGPEFLTYFQNEAQLDKSGLPSDRFFAERPEGSVSTLKIQRTQQEDSAVYLCASSLRKGRGDEKLFFGSGTQLSVL.

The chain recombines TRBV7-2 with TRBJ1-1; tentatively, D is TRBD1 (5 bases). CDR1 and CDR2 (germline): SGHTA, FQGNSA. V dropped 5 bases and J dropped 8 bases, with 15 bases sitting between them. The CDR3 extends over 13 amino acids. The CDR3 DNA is TGTGCCAGCAGCCCGGGGGTTACCCCCGAAGCTTTCTTT. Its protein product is CASSPGVTPEAFF.

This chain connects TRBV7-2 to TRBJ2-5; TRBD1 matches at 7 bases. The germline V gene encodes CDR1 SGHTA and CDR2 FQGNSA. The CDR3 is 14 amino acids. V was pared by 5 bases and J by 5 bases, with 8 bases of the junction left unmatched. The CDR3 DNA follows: TGTGCCAGCAGCACGGGACAGTCGCCCGAGACCCAGTACTTC. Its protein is CASSTGQSPETQYF.

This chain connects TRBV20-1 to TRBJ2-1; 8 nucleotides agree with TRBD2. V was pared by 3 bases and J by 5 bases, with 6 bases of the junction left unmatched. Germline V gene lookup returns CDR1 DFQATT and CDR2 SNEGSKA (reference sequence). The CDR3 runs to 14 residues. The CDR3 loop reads CSASVGLVDNEQFF. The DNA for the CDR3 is TGCAGTGCTAGTGTGGGACTAGTAGACAATGAGCAGTTCTTC.

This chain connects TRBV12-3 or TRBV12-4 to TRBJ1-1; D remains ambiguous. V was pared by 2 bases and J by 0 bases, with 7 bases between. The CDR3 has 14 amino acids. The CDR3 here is CASSLWALNTEAFF. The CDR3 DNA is TGTGCCAGCAGTTTATGGGCATTGAACACTGAAGCTTTCTTT.

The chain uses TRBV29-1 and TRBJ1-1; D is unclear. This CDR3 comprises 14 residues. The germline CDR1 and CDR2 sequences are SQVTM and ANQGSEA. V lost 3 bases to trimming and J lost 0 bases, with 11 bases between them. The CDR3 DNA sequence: TGCAGCGTTGAGTCGGCCGGGATGAACACTGAAGCTTTCTTT. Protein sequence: CSVESAGMNTEAFF. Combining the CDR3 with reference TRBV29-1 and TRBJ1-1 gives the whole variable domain SAVISQKPSRDICQRGTSLTIQCQVDSQVTMMFWYRQQPGQSLTLIATANQGSEATYESGFVIDKFPISRPNLTFSTLTVSNMSPEDSSIYLCSVESAGMNTEAFFGQGTRLTVV.

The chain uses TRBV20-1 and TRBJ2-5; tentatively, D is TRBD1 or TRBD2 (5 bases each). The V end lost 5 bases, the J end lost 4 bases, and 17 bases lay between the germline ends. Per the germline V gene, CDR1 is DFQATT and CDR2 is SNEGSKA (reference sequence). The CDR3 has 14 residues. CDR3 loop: CSARTRESRETQYF. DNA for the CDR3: TGCAGTGCTCGTACCAGGGAGAGCAGAGAGACCCAGTACTTC.

CDR3 protein: CASSYPTFGSSYEQYF. CDR3 in DNA: TGTGCCAGCAGCTACCCCACTTTCGGGAGCTCCTACGAGCAGTACTTC. The chain links TRBV7-9 to TRBJ2-7; D perhaps matches TRBD2 (6 bases). Germline CDR1 reads SEHNR; CDR2 reads FQNEAQ (reference sequence). The CDR3 is 16 amino acids. V shed 4 bases and J shed 0 bases, with 16 bases lying between them.

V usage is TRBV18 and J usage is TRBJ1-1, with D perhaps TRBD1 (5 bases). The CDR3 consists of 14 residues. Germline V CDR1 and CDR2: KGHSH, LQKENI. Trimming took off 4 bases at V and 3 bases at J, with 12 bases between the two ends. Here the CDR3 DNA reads TGTGCCAGCTCACAGACAGCGGGAGACACTGAAGCTTTCTTT. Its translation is CASSQTAGDTEAFF. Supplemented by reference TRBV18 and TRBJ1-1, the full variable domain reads NAGVMQNPRHLVRRRGQEARLRCSPMKGHSHVYWYRQLPEEGLKFMVYLQKENIIDESGMPKERFSAEFPKEGPSILRIQQVVRGDSAAYFCASSQTAGDTEAFFGQGTRLTVV.

The CDR3 spells CASSYSGSTASSYGYTF. The DNA of the CDR3 is TGTGCCAGCAGTTACTCGGGGTCGACTGCCTCCTCCTATGGCTACACCTTC. The chain links TRBV6-2 or TRBV6-3 to TRBJ1-2, with unresolved D. The V gene lost 0 bases and the J gene lost 4 bases, with 18 bases spanning the gap. The CDR3 contains 17 residues. Germline lookup yields CDR1 MNHEY and CDR2 SVGEGT.

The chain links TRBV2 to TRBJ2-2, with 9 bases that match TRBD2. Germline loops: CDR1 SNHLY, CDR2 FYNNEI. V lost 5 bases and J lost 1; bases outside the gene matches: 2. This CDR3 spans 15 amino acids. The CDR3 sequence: CASSLAGKNTGELFF. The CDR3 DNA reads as TGTGCCAGCAGTCTAGCGGGAAAGAACACCGGGGAGCTGTTTTTT.

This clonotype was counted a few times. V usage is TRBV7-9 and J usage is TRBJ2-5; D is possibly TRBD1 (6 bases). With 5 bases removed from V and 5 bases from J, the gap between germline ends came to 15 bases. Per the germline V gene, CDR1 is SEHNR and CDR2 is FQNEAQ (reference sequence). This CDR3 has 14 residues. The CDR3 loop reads CASSPLQGLETQYF. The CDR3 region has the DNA TGTGCCAGCAGCCCGCTGCAGGGGCTGGAGACCCAGTACTTC.

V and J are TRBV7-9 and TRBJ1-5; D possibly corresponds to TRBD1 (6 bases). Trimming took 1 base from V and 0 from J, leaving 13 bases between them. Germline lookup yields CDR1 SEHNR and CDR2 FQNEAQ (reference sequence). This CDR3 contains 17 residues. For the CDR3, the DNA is TGTGCCAGCAGCTTAGTGGACAGCCTGCATAGCAATCAGCCCCAGCATTTT. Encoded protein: CASSLVDSLHSNQPQHF.

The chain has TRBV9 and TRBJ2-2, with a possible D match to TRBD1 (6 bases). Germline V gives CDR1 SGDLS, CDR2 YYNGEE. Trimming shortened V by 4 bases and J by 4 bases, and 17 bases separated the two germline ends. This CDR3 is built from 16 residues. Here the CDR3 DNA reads TGTGCCAGCAGCCCGACGACAGGACGGAGCACCGGGGAGCTGTTTTTT. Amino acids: CASSPTTGRSTGELFF.

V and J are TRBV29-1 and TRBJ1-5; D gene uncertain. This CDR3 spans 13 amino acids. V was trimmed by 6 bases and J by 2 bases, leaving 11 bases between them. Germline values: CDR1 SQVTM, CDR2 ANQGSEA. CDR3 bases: TGCAGCGTCCGAGTGGAAGGCAATCAGCCCCAGCATTTT. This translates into CSVRVEGNQPQHF.

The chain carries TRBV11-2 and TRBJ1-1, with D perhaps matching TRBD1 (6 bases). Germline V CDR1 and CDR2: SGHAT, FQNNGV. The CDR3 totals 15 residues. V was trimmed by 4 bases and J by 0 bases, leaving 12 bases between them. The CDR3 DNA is TGTGCCAGCAGCTACCTCCAGGGGATGAACACTGAAGCTTTCTTT. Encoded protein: CASSYLQGMNTEAFF.

CDR3 region: CAWSHYRGEIYNEQFF. For the CDR3, the DNA is TGTGCCTGGAGTCACTACAGGGGTGAGATCTACAATGAGCAGTTCTTC. The V and J genes are TRBV30 and TRBJ2-1; 7 nucleotides agree with TRBD1. The CDR3 sequence is 16 residues long. The germline V gene encodes CDR1 GTSNPN and CDR2 SVGIG (reference sequence). With 2 bases clipped from V and 3 bases from J, the junction kept 10 bases outside the gene matches.

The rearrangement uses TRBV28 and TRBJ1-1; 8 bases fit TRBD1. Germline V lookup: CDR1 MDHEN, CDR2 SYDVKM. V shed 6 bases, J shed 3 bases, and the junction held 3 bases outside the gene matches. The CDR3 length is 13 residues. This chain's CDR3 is CASRQGGDTEAFF. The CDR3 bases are TGTGCCAGCAGACAGGGGGGTGACACTGAAGCTTTCTTT.

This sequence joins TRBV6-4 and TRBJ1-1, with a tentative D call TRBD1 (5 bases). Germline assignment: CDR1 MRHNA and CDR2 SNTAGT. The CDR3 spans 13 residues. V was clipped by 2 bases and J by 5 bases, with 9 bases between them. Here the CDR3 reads CASSDGGRTEAFF. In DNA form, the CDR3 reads TGTGCCAGCAGTGACGGGGGAAGGACTGAAGCTTTCTTT.

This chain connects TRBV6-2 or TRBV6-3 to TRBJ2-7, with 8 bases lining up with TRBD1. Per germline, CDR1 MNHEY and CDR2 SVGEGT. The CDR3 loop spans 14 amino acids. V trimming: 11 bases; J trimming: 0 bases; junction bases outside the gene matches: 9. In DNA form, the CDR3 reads TGTGCCGCCGGGCAGGGGGCTTTCTCCTACGAGCAGTACTTC. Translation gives CAAGQGAFSYEQYF.

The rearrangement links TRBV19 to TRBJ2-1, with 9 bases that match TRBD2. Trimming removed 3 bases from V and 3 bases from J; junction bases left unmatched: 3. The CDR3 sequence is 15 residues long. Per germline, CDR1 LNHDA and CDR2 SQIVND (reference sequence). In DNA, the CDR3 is TGTGCCAGTAGTATGGGGCGGGGGGGCTACAATGAGCAGTTCTTC. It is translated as CASSMGRGGYNEQFF.